A selection of T cell receptor beta chains follows, all from one sample in a study of T cell changes during pregnancy in multiple sclerosis. The table came from immunoSEQ multiplex PCR; TCRdb's copy has only in-frame clones and leaves some out. This table holds tens of thousands of clones, roughly nine tenths found once. This sample comprised CD4+ T cells from peripheral blood mononuclear cells, obtained in the first trimester of pregnancy. These receptor sequences come from a female donor with multiple sclerosis, enrolled in a pregnancy study. Both conserved end residues are part of each CDR3. Each record gives: J gene, CDR3 length, V gene, D gene, clone size, CDR3 DNA, CDR3 protein. D genes are given only for firm matches. For some rows the clone size is stated as once, few or many, or as a class when expanded; others skip it.

TRBJ2-7 | 14 | TRBV10-1 | TRBD1 | NA | TGCGCCAGCAGGGAAGGACAGGGAACCCACGAGCAGTACTTC | CASREGQGTHEQYF
TRBJ1-4 | 14 | TRBV6-6 | NA | NA | TGTGCCAGCTCGTCGGGAAGGGCTAATGAAAAACTGTTTTTT | CASSSGRANEKLFF
TRBJ1-2 | 15 | TRBV6-5 | TRBD1 | NA | TGTGCCAGCTGTCCGACAGGGTTAATTAACTATGGCTACACCTTC | CASCPTGLINYGYTF
TRBJ2-4 | 18 | TRBV7-2 | TRBD1 | NA | TGTGCCAGCAGCTTAGGTACGCTAGGGACAGTTTCTCCAAACATTCAGTACTTC | CASSLGTLGTVSPNIQYF
TRBJ1-6 | 15 | TRBV18 | NA | NA | TGTGCCAGCTCACCAATGCAGGGCGTAAATTCACCCCTCCACTTT | CASSPMQGVNSPLHF
TRBJ2-1 | 14 | TRBV7-9 | TRBD2 | NA | TGTGCCAGCACCGCGGGAGGGGAGGGATCTGGGCAGTTCTTC | CASTAGGEGSGQFF
TRBJ1-1 | 11 | TRBV30 | TRBD1 | few | TGTGCCTGGAGTAGACAGGGGTGGGCTTTCTTT | CAWSRQGWAFF
TRBJ2-7 | 14 | TRBV9 | TRBD1 | NA | TGTGCCAGCAGCGTCGGGACAGGAACCTACGAGCAGTACTTC | CASSVGTGTYEQYF
TRBJ2-2 | 16 | TRBV5-1 | NA | NA | TGCGCCAGCAATATCCGGGGGGCCACGAGTACCGGGGAGCTGTTTTTT | CASNIRGATSTGELFF
TRBJ2-3 | 15 | TRBV4-3 | TRBD2 | NA | TGCGCCAGCAGCCAAGACCGGGGGGGCCAAGATACGCAGTATTTT | CASSQDRGGQDTQYF
TRBJ2-1 | 19 | TRBV4-1 | NA | NA | TGCGCCAGCAGCCGACGTTCGTCCGGACTCACCCCGGCCTACAATGAGCAGTTCTTC | CASSRRSSGLTPAYNEQFF
TRBJ2-7 | 14 | TRBV7-9 | NA | NA | TGTGCCAGCAGCTCCACCGTCACAGCCTACGAGCAGTACTTC | CASSSTVTAYEQYF
TRBJ2-7 | 17 | TRBV7-2 | TRBD1 | NA | TGTGCCAGCAGCCGAGTCCCGGGACAGGGACGGCCCTACGAGCAGTACTTC | CASSRVPGQGRPYEQYF
TRBJ1-5 | 14 | TRBV18 | TRBD1 | NA | TGTGCCAGCTCACCGACCGGGACAGATCAGCCCCAGCATTTT | CASSPTGTDQPQHF
TRBJ2-7 | 12 | TRBV10-3 | TRBD1 | NA | TGTGCCATCAACCCGACAGGGGGCGAGCAGTACTTC | CAINPTGGEQYF
TRBJ2-1 | 14 | TRBV2 | TRBD2 | NA | TGTGCCAGAGGGGGGACTAGCGGGGAGGGGGAGCAGTTCTTC | CARGGTSGEGEQFF
TRBJ1-5 | 16 | TRBV5-6 | NA | NA | TGTGCCAGCAGCTTGTCAGGTTGGAAGAATAATCAGCCCCAGCATTTT | CASSLSGWKNNQPQHF
TRBJ1-2 | 15 | TRBV5-5 | TRBD1 | NA | TGTGCCAGCAGCCAACGGACAGGGGGCGCGAAAGGCTACACCTTC | CASSQRTGGAKGYTF
TRBJ1-6 | 15 | TRBV9 | TRBD1 | NA | TGTGCCAGCAGCGGAAAAGGGGGCGAGGGTTCACCCCTCCACTTT | CASSGKGGEGSPLHF
TRBJ1-4 | 12 | TRBV9 | NA | NA | TGTGCCAGCAGCGAGGGGGATGAAAAACTGTTTTTT | CASSEGDEKLFF
TRBJ2-3 | 15 | TRBV6-5 | TRBD2 | NA | TGTGCCAGCACGAGCGGGGGGGCCGGCACAGATACGCAGTATTTT | CASTSGGAGTDTQYF
TRBJ2-7 | 15 | TRBV7-2 | NA | once | TGTGCCAGCAGCCCCTCACCGGGACAATCCTACGAGCAGTACTTC | CASSPSPGQSYEQYF
TRBJ2-7 | 17 | TRBV11-1 | TRBD2 | NA | TGTGCCAGCGAAGAAGGTCGGTATGGCGGGGGGGTCTACGAGCAGTACTTC | CASEEGRYGGGVYEQYF
TRBJ2-7 | 15 | TRBV7-2 | TRBD1 | NA | TGTGCCAGCAGCTCGGGGGGACAGGGGTCCTACGAGCAGTACTTC | CASSSGGQGSYEQYF
TRBJ1-2 | 18 | TRBV4-3 | NA | once | TGCGCCAGCAGCCAAGAGGGGCAGATTGGGGTTGGTAACTATGGCTACACCTTC | CASSQEGQIGVGNYGYTF
TRBJ1-2 | 14 | TRBV6-4 | NA | NA | TGTGCCAGCAGTGACTCGACCAGGGGTTATGGCTACACCTTC | CASSDSTRGYGYTF
TRBJ1-1 | 17 | TRBV4-2 | TRBD1 | NA | TGTGCCAGCAGCCAAGATCATAGGGACAGGTACTTTGCTGAAGCTTTCTTT | CASSQDHRDRYFAEAFF
TRBJ2-3 | 15 | TRBV7-3 | NA | NA | TGTGCCAGCAGCTCAGACGGGGGAAGGACAGATACGCAGTATTTT | CASSSDGGRTDTQYF
TRBJ2-1 | 13 | TRBV7-2 | TRBD2 | NA | TGTGCCGCCGCGGGGGGCACCTACAATGAGCAGTTCTTC | CAAAGGTYNEQFF
TRBJ1-1 | 15 | TRBV5-1 | NA | NA | TGCGCCAGCAGCTCAGGACAGATTATGAACACTGAAGCTTTCTTT | CASSSGQIMNTEAFF
TRBJ1-2 | 14 | TRBV5-1 | TRBD1 | once | TGCGCCAGCAGCTCGGGACAGTGGGACTATGGCTACACCTTC | CASSSGQWDYGYTF
TRBJ1-6 | 16 | TRBV9 | NA | once | TGTGCCAGCAGCGGCTCGCCCAGCTCCTATAATTCACCCCTCCACTTT | CASSGSPSSYNSPLHF
TRBJ2-7 | 14 | TRBV9 | NA | once | TGTGCCAGCAGCGTGGGAGGCAAGTCCTACGAGCAGTACTTC | CASSVGGKSYEQYF
TRBJ2-5 | 16 | TRBV11-1 | TRBD2 | NA | TGTGCCAGCAGCTTAGCGCTATGGGGGGGAGGAGAGACCCAGTACTTC | CASSLALWGGGETQYF
TRBJ1-2 | 15 | TRBV2 | NA | NA | TGTGCCAGCAGACTGTTGGGGAGTGGGTACTATGGCTACACCTTC | CASRLLGSGYYGYTF
TRBJ2-7 | 17 | TRBV6-1 | TRBD2 | NA | TGTGCCAGCAGTGAAGCCCTGCGGGAGAGAAAAAGGTACGAGCAGTACTTC | CASSEALRERKRYEQYF
TRBJ2-1 | 14 | TRBV5-6 | NA | NA | TGTGCCAGCAGCTTGGCCGGAGTAGCTAATGAGCAGTTCTTC | CASSLAGVANEQFF
TRBJ2-2 | 15 | TRBV6-1 | NA | NA | TGTGCCAGCAGACGAGAGGGATTGAACACCGGGGAGCTGTTTTTT | CASRREGLNTGELFF
TRBJ2-3 | 15 | TRBV7-8 | NA | NA | TGTGCCAGCAGCCACCCGTCGGGGATGAAAGATACGCAGTATTTT | CASSHPSGMKDTQYF
TRBJ1-2 | 16 | TRBV18 | TRBD1 | once | TGTGCCAGCTCACCATCCCAGGGGGCGACTGACTATGGCTACACCTTC | CASSPSQGATDYGYTF
TRBJ2-5 | 13 | TRBV7-3 | TRBD1 | NA | TGTGCCAGCAGCCCCGGGACAGGGGAGACCCAGTACTTC | CASSPGTGETQYF
TRBJ2-5 | 15 | TRBV5-6 | TRBD1 | NA | TGTGCCAGCAGCCGGGGACAGGGGGCGGGAGAGACCCAGTACTTC | CASSRGQGAGETQYF
TRBJ1-5 | 16 | TRBV4-1 | TRBD1 | few | TGCGCCAGCAGCCAAGGGACAGGGAATTTGGGTCGGCCCCAGCATTTT | CASSQGTGNLGRPQHF
TRBJ1-3 | 15 | TRBV7-2 | TRBD1 | once | TGTGCCAGCAGCCCAATGGACAGGTTTGGAAACACCATATATTTT | CASSPMDRFGNTIYF
TRBJ2-3 | 15 | TRBV6-5 | NA | NA | TGTGCCAGCAGTTCGGCCCGCGACTATACAGATACGCAGTATTTT | CASSSARDYTDTQYF
TRBJ1-4 | 16 | TRBV7-9 | TRBD1 | NA | TGTGCCAGCAGCTTAGGGGACAGGGGGCTAAGTGAAAAACTGTTTTTT | CASSLGDRGLSEKLFF
TRBJ2-7 | 13 | TRBV5-4 | NA | NA | TGTGCCAGCAGCCCCGGGACTCGAATTCTGCAGTACTTC | CASSPGTRILQYF
TRBJ2-3 | 15 | TRBV9 | TRBD1 | NA | TGTGCCAGCAGCGTCACAGGGGTGAGCACAGATACGCAGTATTTT | CASSVTGVSTDTQYF
TRBJ2-3 | 16 | TRBV5-1 | TRBD1 | NA | TGCGCCAGCAGCTTGGCCTGGGACAGGGACACAGATACGCAGTATTTT | CASSLAWDRDTDTQYF
TRBJ1-4 | 16 | TRBV27 | NA | NA | TGTGCCAGCAGTTTACAACGGGGGGCGGTCGGTGAAAAACTGTTTTTT | CASSLQRGAVGEKLFF
TRBJ2-5 | 16 | TRBV18 | TRBD1 | NA | TGTGCCAGCTCACCACTCAGGGGGCAAACTGGAGAGACCCAGTACTTC | CASSPLRGQTGETQYF
TRBJ1-5 | 14 | TRBV6-6 | TRBD1 | once | TGTGCCAGCAGTTACGACAGGGCCAATCAGCCCCAGCATTTT | CASSYDRANQPQHF
TRBJ2-1 | 16 | TRBV27 | NA | NA | TGTGCCACTCAAACGCGAGCCCCGAAAGCCTACAATGAGCAGTTCTTC | CATQTRAPKAYNEQFF
TRBJ2-3 | 15 | TRBV10-3 | TRBD2 | NA | TGTGCCATCAGTGTAACCGGGGGGGGCCAAGATACGCAGTATTTT | CAISVTGGGQDTQYF
TRBJ2-7 | 15 | TRBV6-5 | NA | NA | TGTGCCAGCAGTTACTCACCCGGGATCTCCTACGAGCAGTACTTC | CASSYSPGISYEQYF
TRBJ2-6 | 14 | TRBV27 | NA | once | TGTGCCAGCAGTCCCTCCCCTGGGGCCAACGTCCTGACTTTC | CASSPSPGANVLTF
TRBJ2-1 | 15 | TRBV5-1 | TRBD1 | NA | TGCGCCAGCAGCCCCCGGGACAGGGTTTACAATGAGCAGTTCTTC | CASSPRDRVYNEQFF
TRBJ2-3 | 17 | TRBV7-6 | TRBD2 | NA | TGTGCCAGCAGCTTAGCTTTAGCGGGGGGGAGCACAGATACGCAGTATTTT | CASSLALAGGSTDTQYF
TRBJ1-6 | 15 | TRBV7-8 | TRBD1 | NA | TGTGCCAGCAGTCCGGACAGGGCCGAGGGTTCACCCCTCCACTTT | CASSPDRAEGSPLHF